This T cell receptor beta chain was recovered during a study of cytomegalovirus exposure and HLA in healthy donors. Study-wide findings and caveats: The study put some 160 TCR beta chains on its list as cytomegalovirus-associated. Researchers reported from a later analysis that most CMV-associated TCR beta chains appeared HLA-restricted. Sequencing likely generated an artifact that appeared as a cluster of highly shared sequence variants. At a 0.05 false discovery rate, a later analysis found around 17,000 TCR beta sequences to be associated with HLA alleles.

About this clone: Its antigen remains unknown.

Primers for the PCR totalled 60 Vbeta and 13 Jbeta. Generated by immunoSEQ multiplex PCR, the TCRdb table keeps only in-frame clones and is missing some. The sample lists under 200,000 clones, roughly 80% occurring once. This TCR came from a woman aged 18-35 years in good health and CMV-seronegative. Sequencing was carried out using PBMCs.

As DNA, the CDR3 is TGTGCCAGCAGTCCCCGGGGAGCGTCGGTGAGGAAGTACGTC. Its protein product is CASSPRGASVRKYV. The V and J genes are TRBV28 and TRBJ2-7, with TRBD2 as a possible D gene (5 bases). This CDR3 comprises 14 residues. Germline-derived CDR1 and CDR2 are MDHEN and SYDVKM. Trimming shortened V by 5 bases and J by 11 bases, and 22 bases separated the two germline ends.